The clone carrying this T cell receptor (beta chain) showed up just once. The sample carries other DNA sequences with the same CDR3. This sample was included in a study of blood T cell repertoires in COVID-19. Study overall: COVID-19 samples from acute and convalescent phases originated in the United States, Italy and Spain. The analysed material was cDNA or gDNA that came from T cells, B-cell-depleted T cells, or PBMCs.

Authors' data handling: Reference gene primer amplification gave estimated nucleated cell counts. Clones were sequenced by immunoSEQ multiplex PCR, and TCRdb holds only the in-frame ones, with some missing. That table gives V, J and clone size, and the DNA gave D and trimming. The table includes about 300,000 clones, around 86% detected once. The sequenced sample consisted of peripheral blood. This receptor was taken from a woman aged 45-65 years with acute or convalescent COVID-19.

The CDR3 spells CASGLAGPYEQYF. CDR3 DNA: TGTGCCAGCGGACTAGCGGGACCCTACGAGCAGTACTTC. The rearrangement links TRBV2 to TRBJ2-7, with 12 nucleotides matching TRBD2. Looked up from germline, CDR1 is SNHLY and CDR2 is FYNNEI. The ends lost 8 bases at V and 2 bases at J; junction bases unmatched: 1. This CDR3 is 13 amino acids long.